This T cell receptor (beta chain) was retrieved from a study of tumor-infiltrating lymphocytes in primary liver carcinoma. Across the whole study: Resecting the tumor surgically was how the patients' primary liver carcinoma was treated.

A constant-region primer served to make TCR beta cDNA from roughly 500 ng total RNA. Sequencing libraries for TCR beta derived from three nested multiplex PCR rounds that used slightly modified ARM-PCR. The study ran its first two PCR rounds for approximately 11 cycles each, using TRBV1-TRBV30 forward primers and a C-beta reverse primer. TCRdb recomputed calls from the multiplex PCR reads with MiXCR, one row per CDR3 protein. The table records 320,000 or so distinct CDR3 sequences, about 60% of them present only once. Out of unsorted whole blood came the blood RNA, and germline DNA was extracted as well. The researchers drew roughly 4 milliliters of peripheral blood before surgery. V lost 3 bases and J 9 bases, leaving 15 bases between the germline ends. The CDR3 is 13 residues long. Germline V gene sequence: CDR1 SQVTM, CDR2 ANQGSEA. Overall study findings and caveats: Tumor top-250-clone fraction significantly exceeded that of blood (p = 0.039). The overlap of tumor-adjacent and tumor-blood pairs was smaller than that of tumor region pairs.

For this clonotype: Its matching antigen is unknown.

The V call is TRBV29-1, the J call TRBJ2-1, with D uncertain. The clonotype comes from a man aged 40-49 years with primary liver carcinoma and hepatitis B virus infection. The sequencing sample was made of peripheral blood. This CDR3 reads CSVDQTLCSEQFF. The CDR3 nucleotides read TGCAGCGTTGACCAGACCCTGTGCAGTGAGCAGTTCTTC.